Sequencing of this TCR beta chain was carried out in a study of a mutant IDH1 vaccine in newly diagnosed glioma. At the level of the study: First vaccine doses came 4-6 weeks after radiotherapy alone, or with temozolomide cycles.

As regards this clone: The antigen is unknown.

Sequencing used immunoSEQ multiplex PCR; TCRdb keeps in-frame clones, though not all of them. This sample has over 55,000 clones, with 65% to 90% found just once. The ends lost 0 bases at V and 4 bases at J; junction bases unmatched: 7. This CDR3 has 17 residues. Germline CDR1 reads SGHAT; CDR2 reads FQNNGV. The time point here: week 5, during vaccination. Vaccination comprised doses that each held 300 ug of mutant IDH1 20-mer peptide, plus topical imiquimod. Points from the study as a whole: Pseudoprogression seemed unlinked to shifts in top peripheral T cell clonotypes. Immune responses arising from the vaccine appeared in approximately 93% of patients.

This TCR was recovered from a young woman with glioma. Some clones in this sample may be carry-over from other donors' samples. The source material was PBMCs, sampled from a glioma patient whose treatment included an IDH1 peptide vaccine. The J gene is TRBJ2-7, the V gene TRBV11-2, with 12 bases matching TRBD2. The CDR3 reads CASSLESSGRARYEQYF. CDR3 DNA: TGTGCCAGCAGCTTAGAGTCTAGCGGGAGGGCCAGGTACGAGCAGTACTTC.